The subject of this entry is one T cell receptor (beta chain). Its cognate antigen is unknown. The sample belongs to a study of T cell responses to AZD1222 COVID-19 vaccine. Germline V CDR1 and CDR2: MNHEY, SMNVEV (reference sequence). The junction had 10 bases not matched to a gene; V was cut back by 5 bases and J by 0 bases. This CDR3 comprises 18 residues. Libraries were prepared by immunoSEQ multiplex PCR; TCRdb keeps only in-frame clonotypes and omits some of them. The sample contains more than 150,000 clones, less than 95% of which appear only once. Whole-study results and caveats: CD4 TCRs covered the whole spike, strongest at regions 160-218 and 743-854. Only six people who got AZD1222 tested seropositive at baseline.

This chain joins TRBV27 and TRBJ1-6, with TRBD1 matching over 7 bases. This sequence originates from an adult in good health. The input for sequencing was peripheral blood, taken on day 0 of AZD1222 vaccination. CDR3 residues: CASSPNRQGGSYNSPLHF. DNA of the CDR3: TGTGCCAGCAGTCCTAACCGACAGGGAGGCTCCTATAATTCACCCCTCCACTTT.